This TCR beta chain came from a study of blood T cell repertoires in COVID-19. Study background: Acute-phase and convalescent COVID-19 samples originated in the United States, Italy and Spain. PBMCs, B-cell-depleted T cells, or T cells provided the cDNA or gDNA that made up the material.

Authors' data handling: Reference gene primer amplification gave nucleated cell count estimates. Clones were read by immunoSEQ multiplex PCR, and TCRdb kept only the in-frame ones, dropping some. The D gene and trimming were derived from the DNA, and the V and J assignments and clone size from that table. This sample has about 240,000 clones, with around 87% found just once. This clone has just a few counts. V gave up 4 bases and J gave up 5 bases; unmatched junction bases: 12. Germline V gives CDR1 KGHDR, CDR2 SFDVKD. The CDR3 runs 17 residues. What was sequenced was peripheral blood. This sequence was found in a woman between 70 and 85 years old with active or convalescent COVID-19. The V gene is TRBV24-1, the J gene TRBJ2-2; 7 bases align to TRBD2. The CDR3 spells CATSDGGTGGWTGELFF. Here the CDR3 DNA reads TGTGCCACCAGTGACGGGGGGACGGGGGGATGGACCGGGGAGCTGTTTTTT.